The rows below give T cell receptor beta chains drawn from one sample of a study of T cell changes during pregnancy in multiple sclerosis. Sequenced by immunoSEQ multiplex PCR; TCRdb stores in-frame clones only, minus some. The data show 35,000 to 50,000 clones, with roughly nine tenths seen just once and approximately 1% held by the top ten. This material consisted of CD4+ T cells from peripheral blood mononuclear cells, taken after pregnancy. These receptors came from a female donor with multiple sclerosis, enrolled in a pregnancy study. The CDR3 runs from the conserved cysteine through the conserved F or W. Each record gives: V gene, clone size, J gene, D gene, CDR3 protein, CDR3 DNA. D genes are given only for firm matches. Size is omitted from some rows. Given values are once, few, many or a class for expanded clones.

>TRBV19|NA|TRBJ2-7|TRBD1
CASSSVRDRSSYEQYF
TGTGCCAGTAGTTCAGTCCGGGACAGGAGCTCCTACGAGCAGTACTTC
>TRBV7-6|NA|TRBJ2-2|NA
CASSLLGDTGELFF
TGTGCCAGCAGCTTATTAGGGGACACCGGGGAGCTGTTTTTT
>TRBV5-1|NA|TRBJ2-1|TRBD2
CASSFSSSGGPQFF
TGCGCCAGCAGCTTTTCCTCTAGCGGGGGCCCTCAGTTCTTC
>TRBV4-1|NA|TRBJ2-7|NA
CASSQGPDNSYEQYF
TGCGCCAGCAGCCAAGGTCCGGACAACTCCTACGAGCAGTACTTC
>TRBV5-4|NA|TRBJ2-1|TRBD1
CASSWRQGNEQFF
TGTGCCAGCAGCTGGAGACAGGGCAATGAGCAGTTCTTC
>TRBV29-1|NA|TRBJ2-3|NA
CSGNEGADTQYF
TGCAGCGGCAATGAGGGGGCAGATACGCAGTATTTT
>TRBV7-8|NA|TRBJ2-3|NA
CASSFGGSTDTQYF
TGTGCCAGCAGCTTTGGGGGGAGCACAGATACGCAGTATTTT
>TRBV9|NA|TRBJ1-2|TRBD1
CASSAPGGANYGYTF
TGTGCCAGCAGCGCCCCAGGGGGAGCTAACTATGGCTACACCTTC
>TRBV5-6|NA|TRBJ1-6|NA
CASSLRLTDNSPLHF
TGTGCCAGCAGCTTGAGGTTGACAGATAATTCACCCCTCCACTTT
>TRBV2|NA|TRBJ2-2|TRBD2
CASGSGANTGELFF
TGTGCCAGCGGTAGCGGGGCGAACACCGGGGAGCTGTTTTTT
>TRBV30|NA|TRBJ1-1|NA
CAWSASLRAHTEAFF
TGTGCCTGGAGTGCCTCCCTCAGGGCGCACACTGAAGCTTTCTTT
>TRBV7-6|NA|TRBJ2-5|TRBD1
CASSFGTAEETQYF
TGTGCCAGCAGCTTCGGGACAGCGGAAGAGACCCAGTACTTC
>TRBV7-3|NA|TRBJ2-2|TRBD1
CASSLVWTGGRHTGELFF
TGTGCCAGCAGCTTGGTCTGGACAGGGGGTCGGCACACCGGGGAGCTGTTTTTT
>TRBV9|NA|TRBJ2-5|TRBD2
CASSVSSGGETQYF
TGTGCCAGCAGCGTTTCTAGCGGGGGGGAGACCCAGTACTTC
>TRBV6-5|NA|TRBJ1-4|NA
CASSYAVNEKLFF
TGTGCCAGCAGTTACGCAGTCAATGAAAAACTGTTTTTT
>TRBV6-5|NA|TRBJ1-5|NA
CASRSGNQPQHF
TGTGCCAGCAGGTCGGGGAATCAGCCCCAGCATTTT
>TRBV11-2|once|TRBJ2-7|TRBD2
CASRRLAGGTYEQYF
TGTGCCAGCAGGCGTCTCGCGGGAGGTACCTACGAGCAGTACTTC
>TRBV30|NA|TRBJ2-3|NA
CAWSLDTQYF
TGTGCCTGGAGCCTAGATACGCAGTATTTT
>TRBV9|few|TRBJ1-5|TRBD1
CASSPGQVSNQPQHF
TGTGCCAGCAGCCCCGGACAGGTTAGCAATCAGCCCCAGCATTTT
>TRBV7-9|NA|TRBJ2-1|TRBD2
CASSLVGSGANNEQFF
TGTGCCAGCAGCCTCGTTGGTAGCGGGGCTAACAATGAGCAGTTCTTC
>TRBV6-6|once|TRBJ2-2|TRBD2
CASSSRTSGSSGELFF
TGTGCCAGCAGTTCACGGACTAGCGGGAGTTCCGGGGAGCTGTTTTTT
>TRBV6-5|NA|TRBJ2-7|TRBD2
CASSYAGLAGGFEQYF
TGTGCCAGCAGTTACGCCGGACTAGCGGGAGGGTTCGAGCAGTACTTC
>TRBV7-2|NA|TRBJ1-5|NA
CASSPQGDQPQHF
TGTGCCAGCAGCCCACAGGGAGATCAGCCCCAGCATTTT
>TRBV5-1|NA|TRBJ2-2|NA
CASSLLGGNTGELFF
TGCGCCAGCAGCTTGCTGGGAGGGAACACCGGGGAGCTGTTTTTT
>TRBV18|NA|TRBJ2-3|TRBD1
CASSPPTGGTDTQYF
TGTGCCAGCTCACCACCGACAGGGGGCACAGATACGCAGTATTTT
>TRBV5-1|NA|TRBJ2-5|NA
CASSLGEGAGQTQYF
TGCGCCAGCAGCTTGGGGGAAGGGGCCGGGCAGACCCAGTACTTC
>TRBV5-5|few|TRBJ2-3|TRBD2
CASSLTGGVGDTQYF
TGTGCCAGCAGCTTGACGGGAGGGGTGGGAGATACGCAGTATTTT
>TRBV5-6|NA|TRBJ1-5|NA
CASSFSQGMSSSPQHF
TGTGCCAGCAGCTTCTCACAGGGAATGTCTTCGTCACCCCAGCATTTT
>TRBV19|NA|TRBJ2-1|TRBD2
CASRSGGTSGDNEQFF
TGTGCCAGTAGAAGCGGGGGGACTAGCGGAGACAATGAGCAGTTCTTC
>TRBV2|NA|TRBJ2-2|NA
CASSQTSVANTGELFF
TGTGCCAGCAGCCAGACTAGTGTCGCGAACACCGGGGAGCTGTTTTTT
>TRBV4-1|NA|TRBJ2-7|NA
CASSQVPWRGTYEQYF
TGCGCCAGCAGCCAAGTCCCATGGCGGGGAACCTACGAGCAGTACTTC
>TRBV4-2|NA|TRBJ2-3|TRBD2
CASSLIWAGGLPDTQYF
TGTGCCAGCAGCCTTATTTGGGCGGGAGGGCTCCCAGATACGCAGTATTTT
>TRBV19|NA|TRBJ1-5|TRBD1
CASRGQGLEPQHF
TGTGCCAGTAGAGGACAGGGATTGGAGCCCCAGCATTTT
>TRBV7-2|NA|TRBJ2-1|TRBD1
CASSPQGVGHEQFF
TGTGCCAGCAGCCCACAGGGGGTCGGCCATGAGCAGTTCTTC
>TRBV2|few|TRBJ1-2|NA
CASSERGTRGYTF
TGTGCCAGCAGTGAAAGAGGGACTCGGGGCTACACCTTC
>TRBV2|NA|TRBJ1-6|TRBD1
CASSGGTGGSNSPLHF
TGTGCCAGCAGCGGCGGGACAGGGGGATCAAATTCACCCCTCCACTTT
>TRBV2|NA|TRBJ1-6|NA
CASKIGDSPLHF
TGTGCCAGCAAAATCGGGGATTCACCCCTCCACTTT
>TRBV7-2|NA|TRBJ2-7|TRBD2
CASSLSGTSLLGEQYF
TGTGCCAGCAGCTTATCCGGGACTAGCTTGTTGGGAGAGCAGTACTTC
>TRBV5-6|NA|TRBJ2-7|NA
CASRNREHDSGQYF
TGTGCCAGCAGGAACAGGGAGCACGACTCCGGGCAGTACTTC
>TRBV27|NA|TRBJ2-2|TRBD2
CASSRPGLAGYTGELFF
TGTGCCAGCAGCCGTCCCGGGCTAGCGGGATACACCGGGGAGCTGTTTTTT
>TRBV4-1|NA|TRBJ2-3|TRBD2
CASSQGLAGGPRTDTQYF
TGCGCCAGCAGCCAGGGACTAGCGGGAGGGCCTCGCACAGATACGCAGTATTTT